This T cell receptor (beta chain) stems from a study of blood T cell repertoires in COVID-19. About the research overall: Specimens from acute and convalescent COVID-19 originated in the United States, Italy and Spain. In each case, the material was cDNA or gDNA derived from T cells, B-cell-depleted T cells, or PBMCs.

The authors' processing: Researchers report that nucleated cell counts were estimated from reference gene primer amplification. The method was immunoSEQ multiplex PCR; TCRdb's version includes in-frame clones alone and lacks a portion of them. From that table come the V and J calls and clone size; the DNA was used to work out D and trimming. In the table there are over 100,000 clones, 86% of which are singletons. The sequence was collected from a man between 40 and 49 years old with acute or convalescent COVID-19. Input material: peripheral blood.

The CDR3 coding sequence is TGTGCCAGTAGTACAGGACTAGCGTGGGGCACAGATACGCAGTATTTT. Translating it yields CASSTGLAWGTDTQYF. The V gene is TRBV19, the J gene TRBJ2-3, with TRBD2 matching 9 bases. Germline trimming cut 4 bases from V and 1 base from J; bases unmatched to any gene: 6. The CDR3 contains 16 residues. From germline, CDR1 is LNHDA and CDR2 SQIVND (reference sequence).